This record looks at one TCR beta chain sequence and its context. This sample was taken from a study of Tregs in tolerant kidney transplant recipients. Data came from immunoSEQ multiplex PCR; TCRdb stores just in-frame clones and leaves some out. The sample contains approximately 98,000 clones, roughly 89% of which appear only once. The V and J ends lost 7 bases and 2 bases, in that order; junction bases with no gene match: 10. CDR3 length: 15 residues. CDR1 LNHDA and CDR2 SQIVND come from the germline V gene (reference sequence). The sequencing here drew on CD4+ T cells from blood, taken before the transplant. V usage is TRBV19 and J usage is TRBJ2-7; 8 positions match TRBD2. The receptor comes from a human donor who received a combined kidney and bone marrow transplant. In nucleotides, the CDR3 is TGTGCCAGTACCCGGGGGGGACATCAGGCCTACGAGCAGTACTTC. The encoded protein is CASTRGGHQAYEQYF.